This is a list of T cell receptor beta chains from one sample in a study of T cells in Graves' hyperthyroidism and ophthalmopathy. TCRdb processed the multiplex PCR reads anew with MiXCR; each CDR3 protein has one entry. The sample consists of around 660,000 distinct CDR3 sequences, 45% of them appearing once. Sequencing input: peripheral blood or thyroid tissue (not recorded which). The receptors derive from an adult man with Graves' disease, either hyperthyroidism or ophthalmopathy (not recorded which). CDR3s include the opening cysteine and the closing phenylalanine or tryptophan. A D gene is named only where the DNA matches it firmly. The size entry is marked missing in some rows and otherwise reads once, few, many or a size class.

V gene	J gene	clone size	D gene	CDR3 DNA	CDR3 protein
TRBV5-1	TRBJ1-2	.	.	TGCGCCAGCAGGTTTGACAGTTACTATGGCTACACCTTC	CASRFDSYYGYTF
TRBV12-3/TRBV12-4	TRBJ1-2	few	TRBD1	TGTGCCAGCAGCTCGGACAGGGAATTTGGCTACACCTTC	CASSSDREFGYTF
TRBV12-3/TRBV12-4	TRBJ1-1	.	TRBD1	TGTGCCAGCAGTTTTTCCCTGACAGGGGGCACTGAAGCTTTCTTT	CASSFSLTGGTEAFF
TRBV2	TRBJ1-2	few	TRBD1	TGTGCCTTTTTACAGGGGAACTATGGCTACACCTTC	CAFLQGNYGYTF
TRBV6-5	TRBJ2-5	.	TRBD1	TGTGCCAGCAGTCGAAGGGGGCCCGTAAGGCCCCAGTACTTC	CASSRRGPVRPQYF
TRBV15	TRBJ1-5	many	TRBD1	TGTGCCACCAGCAACTACAGGGGTCAGCCCCAGCATTTT	CATSNYRGQPQHF
TRBV7-9	TRBJ1-3	few	.	TGTGCCAGCACACACTTGGAGGTCTCTGGAAACACCATATATTTT	CASTHLEVSGNTIYF
TRBV7-3	TRBJ1-2	.	TRBD1	TGTGCCAGCAGCGGGAGGCGTACAGGGGGTTCCTATGGCTACACCTTC	CASSGRRTGGSYGYTF
TRBV6-6	TRBJ2-7	.	TRBD2	TGTGCCAGCAGCCTTGGACTAGCGGGGACCGAGCAGTACTTC	CASSLGLAGTEQYF
TRBV10-3	TRBJ2-2	.	.	TGTGCCATCAGTGAATCCGGGGGCGACACCGGGGAGCTGTTTTTT	CAISESGGDTGELFF
TRBV10-3	TRBJ1-6	.	.	TGTGCCAGCAACCTGGGTGGTTGGGACTCACCCCTCCACTTT	CASNLGGWDSPLHF
TRBV19	TRBJ1-1	.	TRBD1	TGTGCCAGTAGTTCCTTAACCCACAGGGGAATGAACACTGAAGCTTTCTTT	CASSSLTHRGMNTEAFF
TRBV7-9	TRBJ2-2	.	.	TGTGCCAGCAGTTACCCCACGCTTTCAGCTAACACCGGGGAGCTGTTTTTT	CASSYPTLSANTGELFF
TRBV6-1	TRBJ2-2	few	.	TGTGCCCTAGGAAGGGGTCAAACCGGGGAGCTGTTTTTT	CALGRGQTGELFF
TRBV7-9	TRBJ2-5	.	TRBD2	TGTGCCAGCACCGCGTTTGAGACTAGCGGGGGGAGTGAGACCCAGTACTTC	CASTAFETSGGSETQYF
TRBV2	TRBJ1-5	many	TRBD1	TGTGCCAGCAGTGAAAGGACAGGGCCCAATCAGCCCCAGCATTTT	CASSERTGPNQPQHF
TRBV12-3/TRBV12-4	TRBJ2-5	.	TRBD2	TGTGCCAGCAGCCAAGTGGTAGCGGGAGAGCGAGAGACCCAGTACTTC	CASSQVVAGERETQYF
TRBV7-9	TRBJ1-6	many	.	TGTGCCAGCAGCCCGATGGGAGGGGGATCCTCACCCCTCCACTTT	CASSPMGGGSSPLHF
TRBV7-9	TRBJ2-7	many	.	TGTGCCAGCAGCTCCCGAACAGGTGCCAAATCCTACGAGCAGTACTTC	CASSSRTGAKSYEQYF
TRBV10-3	TRBJ1-2	few	TRBD1	TGTGCCATCAGGGACAGGTCCCTGCAAATATCTAACTGTGGCTACACCTTC	CAIRDRSLQISNCGYTF
TRBV2	TRBJ1-1	.	.	TGTGCCAGCAGTGATGTGGTCGCGCCTGAAGCTTTCTTT	CASSDVVAPEAFF
TRBV10-3	TRBJ1-3	.	.	TGTGCCATCAGTCCGGACACCATATATTTT	CAISPDTIYF
TRBV5-1	TRBJ1-2	.	TRBD1	TGCGCCAGCAGCCAATCGACAGGGGGCGCAGGCTATGGCTACACCTTC	CASSQSTGGAGYGYTF
TRBV2	TRBJ1-5	.	.	TGTGCCAGCAGGGGCGGTCGGAGCAATCAGCCCCAGCATTTT	CASRGGRSNQPQHF
TRBV7-4	TRBJ2-5	.	TRBD2	TGTGCCAGCAGCCAGGGACTAGCGGAAGAGACCCAGTACTTC	CASSQGLAEETQYF
TRBV11-2	TRBJ1-6	few	TRBD1	TGTGCCAGCAATCGAGGACAGGGAGATAATTCACCCCTCCACTTT	CASNRGQGDNSPLHF
TRBV5-1	TRBJ2-2	once	.	TGCGCCAGCAGCGGAGTCCCGACCGAGGAGCTGTTTTTT	CASSGVPTEELFF
TRBV9	TRBJ1-1	once	TRBD1	TGTGCCAGCAGCGTGGTCCCAGGGGGAAGGAACACTGAAGCTTTCTTT	CASSVVPGGRNTEAFF
TRBV7-8	TRBJ2-5	.	TRBD1	TGTGCCAGCAGCTGGGGGACAGGGGTGACCCAAACCCAGTACTTC	CASSWGTGVTQTQYF
TRBV7-9	TRBJ1-1	.	.	TGTGCCAGCAGCTTGACGAGAGAAGCTTTCTTT	CASSLTREAFF
TRBV29-1	TRBJ1-5	few	.	TGCAGCGTTGAAGAGGGTGGCAATCAGCCCCAGCATTTT	CSVEEGGNQPQHF
TRBV12-3/TRBV12-4	TRBJ1-3	many	TRBD1	TGTGCCAGCAGTACAGGGGCTGGAAACACCATATATTTT	CASSTGAGNTIYF
TRBV6-5	TRBJ1-1	.	.	TGTGCCAGCAGTTACTACCCCCAGAACACTGAAGCTTTCTTT	CASSYYPQNTEAFF
TRBV7-9	TRBJ2-7	.	.	TGTGCCAGCAGCCGGGGGTCTGGCGGGGCCTACGAGCAGTACTTC	CASSRGSGGAYEQYF
TRBV13	TRBJ1-4	.	.	TGTGCCAGCAGCTTACCAGGGGAGACGAGCACTGAAAAACTGTTTTTT	CASSLPGETSTEKLFF
TRBV29-1	TRBJ2-2	.	TRBD1	TGCAGCAGTGAAGTAACAGGGGCCAGCGGGGAGCTGTTTTTT	CSSEVTGASGELFF
TRBV10-3	TRBJ1-2	.	.	TGTGCCAGCAGTTCCCCAGGACTTGGCTACACCTTC	CASSSPGLGYTF
TRBV15	TRBJ2-5	.	TRBD2	TGTGCCACCAGCAGTTTGACTGGACTAGCGGGGGGGGCGACCCAGTACTTC	CATSSLTGLAGGATQYF
TRBV10-3	TRBJ2-6	.	.	TGTGCCACCCTAGATGTTTCTGGGGCCAACGTCCTGACTTTC	CATLDVSGANVLTF
TRBV7-6	TRBJ1-4	many	.	TGTGCCAGCAGCTTAGTTCCTTGGGAAAAACTGTTTTTT	CASSLVPWEKLFF
TRBV6-5	TRBJ2-5	.	.	TGTGCCAGCAGTTACTCCCCGGACAGCGGAGGGACCCAGTACTTC	CASSYSPDSGGTQYF
TRBV5-1	TRBJ2-5	.	.	TGCGCCAGCAGCTTGGGAGGATTGAGAGAGACCCAGTGCTTC	CASSLGGLRETQCF
TRBV9	TRBJ2-7	.	.	TGTGCCAGCAGCGTAGGAGCAGCGAGCTCCTACGAGCAGTACTTC	CASSVGAASSYEQYF
TRBV12-3/TRBV12-4	TRBJ1-2	.	.	TGTGCCAGCAGTTTAAGGGGGGAGACTTCCTATGGCTACACCTTC	CASSLRGETSYGYTF
TRBV25-1	TRBJ1-1	.	TRBD1	TGTGCCAGCAGTGCTTCCCAGACCGGGACAGGGCGTCTGAACACTGAAGCTTTCTTT	CASSASQTGTGRLNTEAFF